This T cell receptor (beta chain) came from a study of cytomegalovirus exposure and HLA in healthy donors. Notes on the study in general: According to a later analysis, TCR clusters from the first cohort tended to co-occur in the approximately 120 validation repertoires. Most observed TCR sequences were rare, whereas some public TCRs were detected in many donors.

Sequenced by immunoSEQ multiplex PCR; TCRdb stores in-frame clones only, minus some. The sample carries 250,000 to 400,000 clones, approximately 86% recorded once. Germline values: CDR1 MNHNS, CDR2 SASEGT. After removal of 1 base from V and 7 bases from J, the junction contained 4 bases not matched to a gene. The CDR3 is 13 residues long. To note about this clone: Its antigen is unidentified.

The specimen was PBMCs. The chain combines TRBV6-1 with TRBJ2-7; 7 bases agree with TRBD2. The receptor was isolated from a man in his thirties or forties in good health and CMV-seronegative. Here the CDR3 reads CASSEDGGREQYF. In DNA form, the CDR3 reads TGTGCCAGCAGTGAAGACGGGGGGAGGGAGCAGTACTTC.